This T cell receptor (beta chain) stems from a study of T cells in women clearing cervical HPV infection. Study-wide context: Case blood drawn at lesion detection; control blood after infection cleared. General study points: CIN3+ cases had significantly higher TCR richness than controls; evenness did not differ.

Clones were sequenced by immunoSEQ multiplex PCR, and TCRdb holds only the in-frame ones, with some missing. In total, the table holds about 30,000 clones. About this clone itself: What it binds is not known. Coverage ceases 3 residues before the CDR3 finishes, and the germline J gene fills in the end.

CDR3 size: 17 residues. Trimming took 4 bases from V and 3 from J; bases not matched to a gene: 10. The specimen was blood buffy coat. The TCR originated in a woman between 18 and 70 years old with a cervical HPV16 infection that either progressed to CIN3+ or cleared (not recorded which). The V call is TRBV12-3 or TRBV12-4, the J call TRBJ1-5; 9 nucleotides align to TRBD1. CDR3 bases read: TGTGCCAGCAGTTGGGGCGTGGGACAGGGCCCCAATCAGCCC. Protein product: CASSWGVGQGPNQP. The CDR3 as a whole reads CASSWGVGQGPNQPQHF.